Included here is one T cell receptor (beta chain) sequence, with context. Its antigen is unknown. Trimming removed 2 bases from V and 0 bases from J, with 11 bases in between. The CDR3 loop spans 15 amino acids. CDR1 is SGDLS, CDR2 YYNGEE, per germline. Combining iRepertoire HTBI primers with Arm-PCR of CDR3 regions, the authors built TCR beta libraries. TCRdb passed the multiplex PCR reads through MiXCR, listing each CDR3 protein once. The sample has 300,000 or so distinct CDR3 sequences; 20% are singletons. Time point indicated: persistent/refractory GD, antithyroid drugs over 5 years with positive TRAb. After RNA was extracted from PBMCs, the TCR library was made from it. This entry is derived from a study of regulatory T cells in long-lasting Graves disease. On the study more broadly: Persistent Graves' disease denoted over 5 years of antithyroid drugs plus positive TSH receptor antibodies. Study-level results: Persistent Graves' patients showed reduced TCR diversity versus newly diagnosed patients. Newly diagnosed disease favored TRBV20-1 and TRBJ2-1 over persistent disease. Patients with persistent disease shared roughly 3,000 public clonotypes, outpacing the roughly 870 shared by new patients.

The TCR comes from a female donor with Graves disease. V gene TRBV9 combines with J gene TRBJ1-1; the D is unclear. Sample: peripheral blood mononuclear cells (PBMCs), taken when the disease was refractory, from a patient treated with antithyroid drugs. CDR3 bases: TGTGCCAGCAGCGTCCGAGAGGGTATGAACACTGAAGCTTTCTTT. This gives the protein CASSVREGMNTEAFF.